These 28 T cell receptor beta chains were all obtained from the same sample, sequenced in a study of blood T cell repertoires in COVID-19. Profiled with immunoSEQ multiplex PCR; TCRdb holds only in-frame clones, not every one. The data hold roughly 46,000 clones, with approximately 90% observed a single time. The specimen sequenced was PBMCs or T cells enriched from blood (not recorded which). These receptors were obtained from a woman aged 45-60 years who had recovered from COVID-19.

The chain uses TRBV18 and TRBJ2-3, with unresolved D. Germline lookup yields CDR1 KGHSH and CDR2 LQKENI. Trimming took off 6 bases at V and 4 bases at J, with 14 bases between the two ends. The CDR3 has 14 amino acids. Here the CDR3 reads CASSSVAASDTQYF. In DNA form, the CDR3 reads TGTGCCAGCTCCAGCGTGGCTGCGTCAGATACGCAGTATTTT.

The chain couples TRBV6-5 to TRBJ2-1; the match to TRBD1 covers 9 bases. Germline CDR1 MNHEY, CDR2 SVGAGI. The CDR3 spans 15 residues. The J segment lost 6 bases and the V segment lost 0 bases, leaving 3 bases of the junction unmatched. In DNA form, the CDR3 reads TGTGCCAGCAGTTACTCGGACAGGGGACCCAATGAGCAGTTCTTC. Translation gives CASSYSDRGPNEQFF.

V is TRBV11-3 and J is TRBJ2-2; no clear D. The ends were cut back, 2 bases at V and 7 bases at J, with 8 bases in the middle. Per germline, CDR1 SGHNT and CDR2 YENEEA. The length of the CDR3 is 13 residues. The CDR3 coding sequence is TGTGCCAGCAGCTTAATTCGGTACGGGGAGCTGTTTTTT. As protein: CASSLIRYGELFF.

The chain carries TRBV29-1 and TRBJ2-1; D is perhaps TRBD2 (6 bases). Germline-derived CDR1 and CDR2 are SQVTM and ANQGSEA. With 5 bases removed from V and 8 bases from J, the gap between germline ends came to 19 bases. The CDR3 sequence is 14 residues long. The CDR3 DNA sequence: TGCAGCGTTCACCGGGACTCCGACATATATGAGCAGTTCTTC. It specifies CSVHRDSDIYEQFF.

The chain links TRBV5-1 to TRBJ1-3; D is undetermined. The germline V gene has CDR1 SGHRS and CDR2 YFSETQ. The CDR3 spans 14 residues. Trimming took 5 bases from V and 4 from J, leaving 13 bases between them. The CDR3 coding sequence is TGCGCCAGCAGAGTAGGGTCTAGCGGAAACACCATATATTTT. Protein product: CASRVGSSGNTIYF.

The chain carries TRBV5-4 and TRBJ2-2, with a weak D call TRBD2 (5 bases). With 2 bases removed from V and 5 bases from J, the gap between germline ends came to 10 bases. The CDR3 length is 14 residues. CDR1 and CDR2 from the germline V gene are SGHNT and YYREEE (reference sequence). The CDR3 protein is CASSFSGVTGELFF. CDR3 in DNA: TGTGCCAGCAGCTTCTCCGGGGTAACCGGGGAGCTGTTTTTT.

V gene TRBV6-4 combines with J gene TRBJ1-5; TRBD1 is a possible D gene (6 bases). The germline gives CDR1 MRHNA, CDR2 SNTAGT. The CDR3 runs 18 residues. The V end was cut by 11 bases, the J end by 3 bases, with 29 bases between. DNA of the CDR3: TGTGCCGGCTATACCCTGACAGGAGCCCTCTATACCAATCAGCCCCAGCATTTT. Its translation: CAGYTLTGALYTNQPQHF.

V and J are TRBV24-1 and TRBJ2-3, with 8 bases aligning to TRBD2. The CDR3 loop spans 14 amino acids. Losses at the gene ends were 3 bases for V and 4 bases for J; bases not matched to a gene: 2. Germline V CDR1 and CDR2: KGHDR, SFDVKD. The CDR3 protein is CATSDSGSADTQYF. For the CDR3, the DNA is TGTGCCACCAGTGATAGCGGGAGTGCAGATACGCAGTATTTT.

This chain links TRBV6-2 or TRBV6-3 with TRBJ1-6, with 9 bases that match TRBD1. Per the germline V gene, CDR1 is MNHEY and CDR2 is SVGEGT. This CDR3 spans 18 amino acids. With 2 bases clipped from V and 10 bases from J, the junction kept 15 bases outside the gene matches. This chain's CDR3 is CASSYRGQGRAGGSPLHF. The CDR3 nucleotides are TGTGCCAGCAGTTACCGGGGACAGGGAAGGGCTGGTGGATCACCCCTCCACTTT.

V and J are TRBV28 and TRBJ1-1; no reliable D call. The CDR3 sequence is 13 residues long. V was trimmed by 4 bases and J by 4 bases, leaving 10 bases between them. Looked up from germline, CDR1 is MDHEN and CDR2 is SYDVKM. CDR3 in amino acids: CASSSPQLTEAFF. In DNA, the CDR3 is TGTGCCAGCAGTTCCCCTCAACTCACTGAAGCTTTCTTT.

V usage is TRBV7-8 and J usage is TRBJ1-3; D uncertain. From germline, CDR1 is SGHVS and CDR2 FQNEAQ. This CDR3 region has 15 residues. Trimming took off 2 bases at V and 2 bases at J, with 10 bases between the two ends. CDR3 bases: TGTGCCAGCAGCTTATTCAGTAACCCTGGAAACACCATATATTTT. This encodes CASSLFSNPGNTIYF.

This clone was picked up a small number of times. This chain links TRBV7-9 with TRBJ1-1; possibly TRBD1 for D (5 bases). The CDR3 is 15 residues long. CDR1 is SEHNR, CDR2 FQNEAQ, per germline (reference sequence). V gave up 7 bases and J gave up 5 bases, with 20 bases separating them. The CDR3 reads CASTKQGGGRTEAFF. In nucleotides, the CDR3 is TGTGCCAGCACCAAGCAGGGCGGGGGGAGGACTGAAGCTTTCTTT.

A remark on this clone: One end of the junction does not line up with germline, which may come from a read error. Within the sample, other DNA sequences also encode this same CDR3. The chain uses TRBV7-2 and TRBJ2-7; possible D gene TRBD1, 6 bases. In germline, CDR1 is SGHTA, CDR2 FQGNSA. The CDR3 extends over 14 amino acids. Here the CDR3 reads CASSIPGQTYEQYF. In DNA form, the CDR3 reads TGTGCCAGCAGCATACCCGGACAGACCTACGAGCAGTACTTT.

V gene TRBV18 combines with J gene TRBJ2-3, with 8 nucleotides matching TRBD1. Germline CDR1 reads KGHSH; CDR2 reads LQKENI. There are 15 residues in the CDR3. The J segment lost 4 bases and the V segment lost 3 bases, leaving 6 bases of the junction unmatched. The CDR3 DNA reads TGTGCCAGCTCACCTTTGACAGGGGAAGCAGATACGCAGTATTTT. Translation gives CASSPLTGEADTQYF.

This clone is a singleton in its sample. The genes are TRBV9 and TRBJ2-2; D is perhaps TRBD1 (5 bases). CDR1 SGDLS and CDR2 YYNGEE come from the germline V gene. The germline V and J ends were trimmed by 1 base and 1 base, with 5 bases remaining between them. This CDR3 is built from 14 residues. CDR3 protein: CASSVRGNTGELFF. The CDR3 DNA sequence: TGTGCCAGCAGCGTAAGGGGGAACACCGGGGAGCTGTTTTTT.

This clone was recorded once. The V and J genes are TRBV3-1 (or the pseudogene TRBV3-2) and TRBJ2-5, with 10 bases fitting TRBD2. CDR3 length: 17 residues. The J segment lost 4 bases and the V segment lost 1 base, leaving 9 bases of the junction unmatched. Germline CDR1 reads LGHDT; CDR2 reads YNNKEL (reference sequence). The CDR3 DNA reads TGTGCCAGCAGCCAAGTCCTAGCGGGAGTAGGAGGAGAGACCCAGTACTTC. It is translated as CASSQVLAGVGGETQYF.

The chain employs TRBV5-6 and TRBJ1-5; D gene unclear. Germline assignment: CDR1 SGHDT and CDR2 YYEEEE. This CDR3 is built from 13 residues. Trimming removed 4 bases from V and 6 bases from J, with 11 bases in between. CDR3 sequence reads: CASSQSRSQPQHF. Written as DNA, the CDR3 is TGTGCCAGCAGCCAATCCCGGAGTCAGCCCCAGCATTTT. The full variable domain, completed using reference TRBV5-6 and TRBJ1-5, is DAGVTQSPTHLIKTRGQQVTLRCSPKSGHDTVSWYQQALGQGPQFIFQYYEEEERQRGNFPDRFSGHQFPNYSSELNVNALLLGDSALYLCASSQSRSQPQHFGDGTRLSIL.

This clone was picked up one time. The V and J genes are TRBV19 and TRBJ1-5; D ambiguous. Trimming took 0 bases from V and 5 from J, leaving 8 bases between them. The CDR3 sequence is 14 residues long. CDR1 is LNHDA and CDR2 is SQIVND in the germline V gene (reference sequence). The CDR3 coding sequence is TGTGCCAGTAGTATAGATCTGGGAGATCAGCCCCAGCATTTT. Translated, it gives CASSIDLGDQPQHF.

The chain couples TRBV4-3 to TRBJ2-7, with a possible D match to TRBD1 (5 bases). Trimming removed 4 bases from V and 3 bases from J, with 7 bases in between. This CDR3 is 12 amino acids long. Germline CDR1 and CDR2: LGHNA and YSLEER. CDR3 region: CASSRQGYEQYF. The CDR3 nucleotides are TGCGCCAGCAGCCGCCAGGGCTACGAGCAGTACTTC.

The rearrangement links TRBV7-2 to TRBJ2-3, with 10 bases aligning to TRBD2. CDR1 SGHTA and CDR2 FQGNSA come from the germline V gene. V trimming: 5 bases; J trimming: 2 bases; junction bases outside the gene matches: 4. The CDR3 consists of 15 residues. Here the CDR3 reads CASSSLAGVTDTQYF. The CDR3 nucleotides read TGTGCCAGCAGCAGTCTAGCGGGAGTCACAGATACGCAGTATTTT.

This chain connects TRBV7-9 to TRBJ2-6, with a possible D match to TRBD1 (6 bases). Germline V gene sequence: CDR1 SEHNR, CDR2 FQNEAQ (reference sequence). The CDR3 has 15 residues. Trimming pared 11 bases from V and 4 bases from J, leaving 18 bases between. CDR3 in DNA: TGTGCCGGCGGGCAGGGGAGCTCGGGGGCCAACGTCCTGACTTTC. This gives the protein CAGGQGSSGANVLTF.

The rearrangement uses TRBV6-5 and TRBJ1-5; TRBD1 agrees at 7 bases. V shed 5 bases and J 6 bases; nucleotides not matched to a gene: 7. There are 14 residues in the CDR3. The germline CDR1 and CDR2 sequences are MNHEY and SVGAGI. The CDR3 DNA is TGTGCCAGCAGTCGACAGGGAATTCTTCAGCCCCAGCATTTT. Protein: CASSRQGILQPQHF.

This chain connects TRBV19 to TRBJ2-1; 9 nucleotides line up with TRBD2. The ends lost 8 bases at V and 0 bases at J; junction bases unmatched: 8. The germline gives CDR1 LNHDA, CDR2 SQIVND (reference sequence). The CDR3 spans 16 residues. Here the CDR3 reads CASSSQAGGSYNEQFF. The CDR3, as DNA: TGTGCCAGTTCATCTCAAGCGGGGGGCTCCTACAATGAGCAGTTCTTC.

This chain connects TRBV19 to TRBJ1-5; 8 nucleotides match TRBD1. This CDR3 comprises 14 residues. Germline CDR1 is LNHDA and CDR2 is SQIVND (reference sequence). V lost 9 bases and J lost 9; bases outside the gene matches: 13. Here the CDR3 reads CASVTGGGGRPQHF. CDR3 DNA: TGTGCCAGCGTAACAGGGGGGGGCGGTCGGCCCCAGCATTTT.

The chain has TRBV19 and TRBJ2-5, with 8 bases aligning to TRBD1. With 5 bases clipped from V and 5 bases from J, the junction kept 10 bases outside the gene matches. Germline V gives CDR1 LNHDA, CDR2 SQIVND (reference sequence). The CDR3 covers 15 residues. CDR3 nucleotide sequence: TGTGCCAGTAGTCCCCCAGCAGGGGGCGAGGAGACCCAGTACTTC. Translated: CASSPPAGGEETQYF.

The CDR3 sequence is CASSVTSGRNNEQFF. Written as DNA, the CDR3 is TGTGCCAGCAGTGTGACTAGCGGGAGGAACAATGAGCAGTTCTTC. This chain joins TRBV7-9 and TRBJ2-1; TRBD2 aligns across 13 bases. The CDR3 has 15 amino acids. V was clipped by 6 bases and J by 5 bases; unmatched bases: 4. Per the germline V gene, CDR1 is SEHNR and CDR2 is FQNEAQ (reference sequence).

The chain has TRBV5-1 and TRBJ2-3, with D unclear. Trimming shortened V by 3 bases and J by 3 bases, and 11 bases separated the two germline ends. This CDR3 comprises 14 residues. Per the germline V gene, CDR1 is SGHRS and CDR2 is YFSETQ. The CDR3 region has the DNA TGCGCCAGCAGCTCAACGACACAAACAGATACGCAGTATTTT. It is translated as CASSSTTQTDTQYF.

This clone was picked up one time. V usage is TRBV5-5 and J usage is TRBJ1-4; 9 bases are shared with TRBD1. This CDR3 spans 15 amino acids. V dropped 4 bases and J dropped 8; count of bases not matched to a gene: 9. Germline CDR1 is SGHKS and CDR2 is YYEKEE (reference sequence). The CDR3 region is CASSLQGARGEKLFF. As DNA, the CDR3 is TGTGCCAGCAGCCTACAGGGGGCGCGGGGAGAAAAACTGTTTTTT.